The clone carrying this T cell receptor (beta chain) was detected a few times. This entry comes from a study of cytomegalovirus exposure and HLA in healthy donors. This CDR3 region has 13 residues. Germline V CDR1 and CDR2: MGHRA, YSYEKL. The V end was cut by 7 bases, the J end by 3 bases, with 12 bases between. Researchers ran the PCR with 60 Vbeta and 13 Jbeta primers. Authors' methods: In a later analysis, the count reached 80 million or so unique TCR beta chains, with roughly 11 million shared. The assay was immunoSEQ multiplex PCR, and TCRdb's table has in-frame clones only and misses some. Clone size and V and J calls were adopted from that table, with D and trimming inferred from the DNA. The table lists 100,000 or so clones, approximately 86% of them singletons. Although they were nominally healthy when sampled, donors likely had unrecorded immune exposures.

This chain connects TRBV4-1 to TRBJ1-1, with D unresolved. The sample consisted of PBMCs. The sequence was obtained from a man younger than 35 in good health and CMV-seronegative. CDR3 DNA: TGCGCCAGCATGGGAGGGCCCCACACTGAAGCTTTCTTT. This gives the protein CASMGGPHTEAFF.